The clone carrying this T cell receptor (beta chain) was seen only a few times. The target antigen is unknown. The CDR3 has 16 amino acids. Trimming shortened V by 0 bases and J by 4 bases, and 13 bases separated the two germline ends. Germline V gene sequence: CDR1 MNHEY, CDR2 SVGAGI. This sample was taken from a study of T cell repertoires in cytomegalovirus infection. Points from the study as a whole: HLA-C-restricted CMV clonotypes gave the most frequent clonotype in two of eight donors. Cumulated frequencies of public TCR beta families served to identify carriers of CMV plus the relevant HLA.

Each CDR3 protein is one row after TCRdb ran MiXCR on the reads. There are nearly 650,000 distinct CDR3 sequences in the sample; 24% occur only once, and 7% to 9% lies in the top ten. The chain carries TRBV6-5 and TRBJ2-1, with D possibly being TRBD1 (6 bases). The receptor's source is a human donor in good health (CMV status not recorded). Some clones in this sample may be carry-over from other donors' samples. The material sequenced was CD8+ T cells from PBMCs. The CDR3 sequence: CASSYSSTGNYNEQFF. The CDR3 DNA sequence: TGTGCCAGCAGTTACTCGAGTACAGGGAATTACAATGAGCAGTTCTTC.